This T cell receptor beta chain was observed in a study of control samples from healthy donors and cancer patients. Assay used: immunoSEQ multiplex PCR; TCRdb lists only in-frame clones, some missing. Among about 150,000 clones listed, over 90% were seen once. Sequenced: PBMCs. The origin of this receptor is a man between 60 and 75 years old with colorectal cancer.

In nucleotides, the CDR3 is TGTGCCAGCAGCCCACAGGGGGCGACCGGGGAGCTGTTTTTT. Translated, it gives CASSPQGATGELFF. This chain links TRBV14 with TRBJ2-2; TRBD1 agrees at 9 bases. CDR3 length: 14 amino acids. V shed 4 bases, J shed 5 bases, and the junction held 2 bases outside the gene matches. CDR1 is SGHDN and CDR2 is FVKESK in the germline V gene.